These 18 T cell receptor beta chains were sequenced from one sample in a study of cytomegalovirus exposure and HLA in healthy donors. Vbeta (60) and Jbeta (13) primers were used in the PCR. TCRdb keeps only in-frame clones here, not all; method: immunoSEQ multiplex PCR. In all, the sample yields 170,000 or so clones. Sample: PBMCs. The receptors stem from a man aged 30 to 45 in good health and CMV-seronegative.

The chain employs TRBV7-9 and TRBJ2-7, with 7 positions matching TRBD1. Germline CDR1 is SEHNR and CDR2 is FQNEAQ (reference sequence). V gave up 4 bases and J gave up 4 bases; unmatched junction bases: 7. CDR3 length: 14 amino acids. The CDR3 region has the DNA TGTGCCAGCAGCTCTCGACAGGGCCTTTACGAGCAGTACTTC. This codes for CASSSRQGLYEQYF. The variable domain in full, with the rest retrieved from reference TRBV7-9 and TRBJ2-7, is DTGVSQNPRHKITKRGQNVTFRCDPISEHNRLYWYRQTLGQGPEFLTYFQNEAQLEKSRLLSDRFSAERPKGSFSTLEIQRTEQGDSAMYLCASSSRQGLYEQYFGPGTRLTVT.

The chain is built from TRBV29-1 and TRBJ1-1; no definite D call. The CDR3 spans 10 residues. The ends were cut back, 6 bases at V and 8 bases at J, with 10 bases in the middle. Germline V CDR1 and CDR2: SQVTM, ANQGSEA. CDR3 region: CSVGDPEAFF. The CDR3 coding sequence is TGCAGCGTGGGCGATCCAGAAGCTTTCTTT.

J is TRBJ2-1 and V is TRBV10-1; 13 bases align to TRBD2. Germline CDR1 is WNHNN and CDR2 is SYGVQD (reference sequence). V lost 0 bases to trimming and J lost 8 bases; unmatched junction nucleotides: 13. CDR3 size: 19 residues. CDR3 coding DNA: TGCGCCAGCAGTGAGTCATCCATCGGACTAGCGGGAGATACCCATGAGCAGTTCTTC. Residues: CASSESSIGLAGDTHEQFF.

The chain combines TRBV6-1 with TRBJ2-7; TRBD2 agrees at 12 bases. CDR1 is MNHNS and CDR2 is SASEGT in the germline V gene. Losses at the gene ends were 1 base for V and 7 bases for J; bases not matched to a gene: 11. The CDR3 is 17 amino acids. CDR3 protein: CASSEVGLAGGPREQYF. CDR3 coding DNA: TGTGCCAGCAGTGAAGTGGGCCTAGCGGGAGGGCCAAGGGAGCAGTACTTC.

With respect to this clone: The junction departs from germline at one end; a sequencing error may be responsible. The CDR3 sequence: CVSTGGGTEAFF. In DNA, the CDR3 is TGTGTCAGCACAGGGGGTGGCACTGAAGCTTTCTTT. The chain carries TRBV2 and TRBJ1-1; 8 positions match TRBD1. The CDR3 runs 12 residues. Germline CDR1 is SNHLY and CDR2 is FYNNEI.

The J gene is TRBJ2-3, the V gene TRBV28, with 8 bases identical to TRBD1. The junction had 4 bases not matched to a gene; V was cut back by 2 bases and J by 3 bases. The CDR3 sequence is 15 residues long. Germline CDR1 is MDHEN and CDR2 is SYDVKM. CDR3 sequence (DNA): TGTGCCAGCAGTTTAAGTGACAGGGGTACAGATACGCAGTATTTT. It specifies CASSLSDRGTDTQYF.

V and J are TRBV11-1 and TRBJ1-1, with 8 bases lining up with TRBD1. The V gene end was trimmed by 7 bases and the J gene end by 5 bases; junction bases not matched to a gene: 9. CDR3 length: 14 amino acids. Germline V gene lookup returns CDR1 SGHAT and CDR2 FQDESV (reference sequence). The CDR3 DNA follows: TGTGCCAGCACCCAGGGACAGGCCTCGACTGAAGCTTTCTTT. Its protein is CASTQGQASTEAFF.

The rearrangement uses TRBV18 and TRBJ1-2; the match to TRBD1 covers 7 bases. The CDR3 is made up of 14 amino acids. The V and J ends lost 2 bases and 1 base, in that order; junction bases with no gene match: 1. In germline, CDR1 is KGHSH, CDR2 LQKENI. CDR3 sequence reads: CASSPGTVNYGYTF. CDR3 DNA sequence: TGTGCCAGCTCACCAGGGACAGTTAACTATGGCTACACCTTC. Together with reference TRBV18 and TRBJ1-2, the CDR3 gives the full variable domain: NAGVMQNPRHLVRRRGQEARLRCSPMKGHSHVYWYRQLPEEGLKFMVYLQKENIIDESGMPKERFSAEFPKEGPSILRIQQVVRGDSAAYFCASSPGTVNYGYTFGSGTRLTVV.

The chain carries TRBV27 and TRBJ1-2, with 10 bases identical to TRBD1. The V segment lost 6 bases and the J segment 4 bases; nucleotides outside the gene matches: 11. Per germline, CDR1 MNHEY and CDR2 SMNVEV (reference sequence). The length of the CDR3 is 16 residues. The CDR3, as DNA: TGTGCCAGCAGCCCGACCCGGGACAGGGGATCCTATGGCTACACCTTC. This encodes CASSPTRDRGSYGYTF.

This rearrangement joins TRBV19 to TRBJ2-5; 7 bases line up with TRBD1. Looked up from germline, CDR1 is LNHDA and CDR2 is SQIVND (reference sequence). The junction had 9 bases not matched to a gene; V was cut back by 9 bases and J by 2 bases. This CDR3 is 14 amino acids long. This chain's CDR3 is CASAVPGQQETQYF. CDR3 coding DNA: TGTGCCAGCGCAGTACCGGGACAGCAAGAGACCCAGTACTTC.

CDR3 nucleotides: TGTGCCAGCAGCTTATGGGGCAAACAACCCTACACTGAAGCTTTCTTT. Residues: CASSLWGKQPYTEAFF. J is TRBJ1-1 and V is TRBV7-2; tentatively, D is TRBD1 (5 bases). V was cut by 2 bases and J by 3 bases, with 16 bases left in between. From germline, CDR1 is SGHTA and CDR2 FQGNSA. The CDR3 runs 16 residues.

V usage is TRBV5-1 and J usage is TRBJ2-5, with D unresolved. Per the germline V gene, CDR1 is SGHRS and CDR2 is YFSETQ. There are 12 residues in the CDR3. Trimming removed 5 bases at V and 5 bases at J, with 10 bases between. The CDR3 bases are TGCGCCAGCAGTTCGTCGAGGGAGACCCAGTACTTC. It yields the protein CASSSSRETQYF.

This rearrangement joins TRBV5-5 to TRBJ2-7; 9 nucleotides line up with TRBD1. The J segment lost 7 bases and the V segment lost 1 base, leaving 12 bases of the junction unmatched. This CDR3 is 16 amino acids long. The germline gives CDR1 SGHKS, CDR2 YYEKEE (reference sequence). CDR3 amino acids: CASSLRFRTGAEEQYF. The CDR3 DNA sequence: TGTGCCAGCAGCTTGCGATTTAGGACAGGGGCGGAAGAGCAGTACTTC.

This chain connects TRBV6-5 to TRBJ1-5, with a possible D match to TRBD1 (6 bases). The V gene lost 6 bases and the J gene lost 1 base, with 13 bases spanning the gap. Germline-derived CDR1 and CDR2 are MNHEY and SVGAGI. This CDR3 comprises 15 residues. The DNA for the CDR3 is TGTGCCAGCAGAGCGACAGGAGACAGCAATCAGCCCCAGCATTTT. Its translation: CASRATGDSNQPQHF.

The J gene is TRBJ1-1, the V gene TRBV20-1, with D perhaps TRBD1 (5 bases). Trimming took off 2 bases at V and 11 bases at J, with 12 bases between the two ends. The CDR3 covers 11 residues. Germline V gene data show CDR1 as DFQATT and CDR2 as SNEGSKA (reference sequence). The CDR3 sequence is CSARTGRKAFF. The CDR3 DNA reads TGCAGTGCTAGAACAGGACGAAAGGCTTTCTTT.

The gene calls are TRBV30 and TRBJ2-7; D is ambiguous. Trimming removed 0 bases at V and 0 bases at J, with 6 bases between. Germline-derived CDR1 and CDR2 are GTSNPN and SVGIG (reference sequence). The CDR3 spans 13 residues. In nucleotides, the CDR3 is TGTGCCTGGAGTGTAACGGTCTCCTACGAGCAGTACTTC. Amino acids: CAWSVTVSYEQYF.

The V and J genes are TRBV28 and TRBJ2-3; 10 nucleotides line up with TRBD1. Trimming took 2 bases from V and 2 from J; bases not matched to a gene: 7. Germline V gene data show CDR1 as MDHEN and CDR2 as SYDVKM. This CDR3 is built from 17 residues. The CDR3 DNA reads as TGTGCCAGCAGTTTAGGGACAGGGGTAGGCTTCACAGATACGCAGTATTTT. Protein product: CASSLGTGVGFTDTQYF. Full variable domain (rest looked up from reference TRBV28 and TRBJ2-3): DVKVTQSSRYLVKRTGEKVFLECVQDMDHENMFWYRQDPGLGLRLIYFSYDVKMKEKGDIPEGYSVSREKKERFSLILESASTNQTSMYLCASSLGTGVGFTDTQYFGPGTRLTVL.

The CDR3 here is CASSLSTGGAPRGYTF. CDR3 coding DNA: TGTGCCAGCAGTTTATCTACAGGGGGCGCCCCGCGGGGCTACACCTTC. This sequence joins TRBV27 and TRBJ1-2; TRBD1 matches at 9 bases. Germline V CDR1 and CDR2: MNHEY, SMNVEV (reference sequence). Trimming cost V 0 bases and J 8 bases; bases outside gene matches: 10. The CDR3 runs 16 residues.